The 20 T cell receptor beta chains reported below all come from one sample, sequenced in a study of tumor and adjacent non-tumor tissue in lung cancer. The library came from three nested PCR rounds adapted from ARM-PCR protocols. Using its own MiXCR run on the multiplex PCR reads, TCRdb lists one record per CDR3 protein. Of 60,000 or so distinct CDR3 sequences listed, roughly 60% are singletons. This sample's RNA came from whole unsorted tissue. Distant lung tissue was collected more than 3 cm away from the tumor edge. Source material: distant non-tumor lung tissue. All receptors derive from a man between 65 and 85 years old with non-small cell lung cancer.

This clonotype was detected a few times. The chain recombines TRBV20-1 with TRBJ2-7, with TRBD2 as a possible D gene (6 bases). Trimming took off 3 bases at V and 0 bases at J, with 15 bases between the two ends. CDR3 length: 15 residues. Germline CDR1 DFQATT, CDR2 SNEGSKA (reference sequence). The CDR3 here is CSASSSGRSSYEQYF. CDR3 nucleotides: TGCAGTGCTAGTTCCAGCGGGCGGAGCTCCTACGAGCAGTACTTC.

The chain uses TRBV29-1 and TRBJ2-1; D is perhaps TRBD1 or TRBD2 (6 bases each). Germline loops: CDR1 SQVTM, CDR2 ANQGSEA. This CDR3 has 14 amino acids. V was cut by 6 bases and J by 6 bases, with 18 bases left in between. This chain's CDR3 is CSVGGRGPLNEQFF. CDR3 nucleotides: TGCAGCGTAGGGGGACGGGGGCCCCTCAATGAGCAGTTCTTC.

Note on this clonotype: A single base separates this from a much larger clone, so it may be a read error. This chain joins TRBV5-1 and TRBJ2-5; D unresolved. The CDR3 extends over 13 amino acids. In germline, CDR1 is SGHRS, CDR2 YFSETQ. CDR3: CASRRWVQETRYF. The DNA of the CDR3 is TGCGCCAGCCGCCGGTGGGTGCAAGAGACCCGGTACTTC.

In regard to this clonotype: One end of the junction fails to match germline, which may point to a read error. This chain connects TRBV11-2 to TRBJ2-7; D may be TRBD1 or TRBD2 (5 bases each). CDR1 and CDR2 from the germline V gene are SGHAT and FQNNGV. This CDR3 has 15 residues. CDR3 residues: CASILIPGTFYEQYF. As DNA, the CDR3 is TGTGCCAGCATCTTAATCCCAGGGACGTTCTACGAGCAGTACTTC.

In its sample, this clonotype was seen many times. The chain links TRBV12-3 or TRBV12-4 to TRBJ1-2, with D perhaps TRBD1 (5 bases). This CDR3 is built from 13 residues. Trimming left V 5 bases short and J 5 bases short, with 12 bases between. CDR3 loop: CASSMIGTYGYTF. CDR3 in DNA: TGTGCCAGCAGTATGATCGGGACTTATGGCTACACCTTC.

A few counts support this clonotype. The CDR3 is CSAPYSVEHEQYF. The CDR3 DNA reads as TGCAGTGCCCCCTACAGCGTAGAGCACGAGCAGTACTTC. The chain has TRBV20-1 and TRBJ2-7; D remains ambiguous. CDR3 length: 13 residues. V shed 6 bases and J shed 5 bases, with 17 bases lying between them. Germline CDR1 is DFQATT and CDR2 is SNEGSKA (reference sequence).

Concerning this clonotype itself: At one boundary the junction diverges from the germline segment, which might be a read error. The V call is TRBV5-6, the J call TRBJ2-5; weak D call: TRBD2 (5 bases). Per germline, CDR1 SGHDT and CDR2 YYEEEE. This CDR3 is 13 amino acids long. The CDR3 DNA reads as TGTGCCAGCGGCCGGGATAGTCGCGAGACCCAGTGCTTT. Translation gives CASGRDSRETQCF. The full variable domain, rest sourced from reference TRBV5-6 and TRBJ2-5, is DAGVTQSPTHLIKTRGQQVTLRCSPKSGHDTVSWYQQALGQGPQFIFQYYEEEERQRGNFPDRFSGHQFPNYSSELNVNALLLGDSALYLCASGRDSRETQCFGPGTRLLVL.

This chain uses TRBV11-2 with TRBJ2-7; D is unresolved. This CDR3 region has 14 residues. V lost 5 bases to trimming and J lost 3 bases, with 14 bases between them. Germline assignment: CDR1 SGHAT and CDR2 FQNNGV. The DNA of the CDR3 is TGTGCCAGCAGCCGCTACGGCAGGAACTACGAGCAGTACTTC. Protein: CASSRYGRNYEQYF.

As for this clonotype: At one of its ends the junction is not consistent with the germline gene, which may arise from a read error. The chain uses TRBV11-2 and TRBJ1-2; D gene ambiguous. This CDR3 is built from 13 residues. Germline CDR1 SGHAT, CDR2 FQNNGV. The CDR3 DNA follows: TGTGCCGGCAGCTTAGCCGGATGGTATGGCTACACCTTC. Translating it yields CAGSLAGWYGYTF.

A word on this clonotype: A clone one base away is much larger, so this may be a read error. J is TRBJ2-1 and V is TRBV6-1, with no clear D. Germline CDR1 is MNHNS and CDR2 is SASEGT. V dropped 8 bases and J dropped 4 bases, with 6 bases sitting between them. This CDR3 comprises 11 residues. The CDR3 here is CASAHYNEQFF. DNA for the CDR3: TGTGCCAGCGCCCATTACAATGAGCAGTTCTTC.

For this clonotype: The conserved phenylalanine or tryptophan normally closing the CDR3 is absent here, so this likely arose from a read error. The J gene is TRBJ1-6, the V gene TRBV30; D unresolved. The germline CDR1 and CDR2 sequences are GTSNPN and SVGIG (reference sequence). The CDR3 totals 18 residues. V lost 7 bases and J 8 bases, leaving 30 bases between the germline ends. The DNA for the CDR3 is TGTGCCTCCGTGGAGGAGCGAGGGAGCGGAGGCTCGGATTCACCCCTCCACATT. Translating gives CASVEERGSGGSDSPLHI.

Worth noting for this clonotype: This may be a read error: a much more frequent sequence differs by one nucleotide. The V gene is TRBV10-3, the J gene TRBJ2-5; 10 bases fit TRBD1. The CDR3 is 13 amino acids. Trimming at V came to 11 bases and at J to 5 bases, leaving 8 bases not matched to a gene. Germline V gene data show CDR1 as ENHRY and CDR2 as SYGVKD. The CDR3 here is CAVRQGAMETQYF. The CDR3 nucleotides are TGTGCCGTAAGACAGGGGGCCATGGAGACCCAGTACTTC.

Comment on this clonotype: A junction end diverges from the germline sequence, so it may reflect a read error. The V call is TRBV11-2, the J call TRBJ2-5, with 9 nucleotides matching TRBD1. This CDR3 spans 15 amino acids. CDR1 is SGHAT, CDR2 FQNNGV, per germline. The CDR3 DNA reads TGTGCCAGCAGTTTAGGGGACAGGGACTATGAGACCCAGTACTTC. Its protein is CASSLGDRDYETQYF.

This chain uses TRBV6-1 with TRBJ2-5, with D tentatively TRBD2 (7 bases). The V end was cut by 10 bases, the J end by 5 bases, with 17 bases between. In germline, CDR1 is MNHNS, CDR2 SASEGT. CDR3 length: 13 amino acids. The CDR3 protein is CANRRGGGETQYF. CDR3 in DNA: TGTGCCAACAGGAGGGGGGGCGGGGAGACCCAGTACTTC.

In this sample, this clonotype turned up a few times. A junction boundary mismatches the germline segment, possibly from a read error. The rearrangement uses TRBV5-1 and TRBJ2-5, with TRBD1 matching over 8 bases. The germline CDR1 and CDR2 sequences are SGHRS and YFSETQ. The length of the CDR3 is 14 residues. The CDR3: CTSSESQGGETQYF. The CDR3 region has the DNA TGCACCAGCAGTGAGTCACAGGGGGGAGAGACCCAGTACTTC.

With respect to this clonotype: This may come from a read error, since a much larger clone is one base off. The V call is TRBV6-5, the J call TRBJ1-1; D may be TRBD1 (6 bases). The germline V gene has CDR1 MNHEY and CDR2 SVGAGI. There are 15 residues in the CDR3. V shed 2 bases and J shed 6 bases, with 16 bases lying between them. CDR3 protein: CASSYRDMGRSEAFF. In DNA, the CDR3 is TGTGCCAGCAGTTACCGGGACATGGGGCGATCTGAAGCTTTCTTT.

About this clonotype: A read error is possible here, since a much larger clone lies one base away. This sequence joins TRBV6-5 and TRBJ2-5; D uncertain. The CDR3 consists of 11 residues. The germline V gene has CDR1 MNHEY and CDR2 SVGAGI. CDR3 sequence (DNA): TGTGCCTGCAGGTCCTCAGAGACCCAGTACTTC. It translates to CACRSSETQYF.

This clonotype was picked up one time. One end of the junction varies from germline; a read error may be responsible. This chain's CDR3 is CAAGEVNYEQYF. CDR3 coding DNA: TGTGCCGCCGGGGAAGTAAACTACGAGCAGTACTTT. V gene TRBV10-3 combines with J gene TRBJ2-7, with a possible D match to TRBD2 (5 bases). The CDR3 has 12 residues. Germline V gene sequence: CDR1 ENHRY, CDR2 SYGVKD.

CDR3 amino acids: CASYPSVSGSKQYF. Here the CDR3 DNA reads TGTGCCAGCTACCCCTCGGTCAGCGGAAGTAAGCAGTACTTC. The chain couples TRBV6-5 to TRBJ2-7; possible D gene TRBD2, 5 bases. Germline V CDR1 and CDR2: MNHEY, SVGAGI. This CDR3 is built from 14 residues. V lost 8 bases, J lost 8 bases, and 22 bases lay in between.

The chain employs TRBV20-1 and TRBJ2-7; the match to TRBD2 covers 9 bases. J gave up 6 bases and V 4 bases, and 16 bases lay outside the gene matches. The CDR3 extends over 16 amino acids. The germline V gene has CDR1 DFQATT and CDR2 SNEGSKA (reference sequence). In nucleotides, the CDR3 is TGCAGTGCTATAAATTATATTAGCGGGAGCTGGGTCGAGCAGTACTTC. Translated: CSAINYISGSWVEQYF.